The 13 T cell receptor beta chains in this list originate from one sample, sequenced in a study of PD-L1 blockade in urothelial cancer. The protocol was immunoSEQ multiplex PCR, while the TCRdb copy is restricted to in-frame clones and leaves out a portion. This table has some 110,000 clones, about 91% appearing once. The time point here: peripheral blood 6 weeks after treatment start. The starting material was PBMCs, obtained around atezolizumab (anti-PD-L1) treatment. These receptors were obtained from a man in his fifties or sixties with urothelial cancer.

The chain employs TRBV6-1 and TRBJ2-1, with 8 bases fitting TRBD2. Germline lookup yields CDR1 MNHNS and CDR2 SASEGT. V was pared by 7 bases and J by 3 bases, with 8 bases of the junction left unmatched. The CDR3 extends over 15 amino acids. CDR3 residues: CASTRVGGGYNEQFF. The DNA of the CDR3 is TGTGCCAGCACCAGAGTCGGGGGGGGCTACAATGAGCAGTTCTTC.

The chain carries TRBV15 and TRBJ2-5; D is undetermined. The germline V and J ends were trimmed by 0 bases and 2 bases, with 10 bases remaining between them. CDR1 is LNHNV and CDR2 is YYDKDF in the germline V gene (reference sequence). CDR3 size: 15 residues. CDR3 nucleotide sequence: TGTGCCACCAGCAGAGATCGTACAGCACAAGAGACCCAGTACTTC. This codes for CATSRDRTAQETQYF. Supplemented by reference TRBV15 and TRBJ2-5, the full variable domain reads DAMVIQNPRYQVTQFGKPVTLSCSQTLNHNVMYWYQQKSSQAPKLLFHYYDKDFNNEADTPDNFQSRRPNTSFCFLDIRSPGLGDTAMYLCATSRDRTAQETQYFGPGTRLLVL.

This chain joins TRBV6-1 and TRBJ2-3, with TRBD1 as a possible D gene (5 bases). This CDR3 has 15 amino acids. The germline V gene encodes CDR1 MNHNS and CDR2 SASEGT. Trimming left V 2 bases short and J 2 bases short, with 11 bases between. CDR3 sequence: CASSEMGPNTDTQYF. CDR3 coding DNA: TGTGCCAGCAGTGAAATGGGGCCCAACACAGATACGCAGTATTTT.

Only one count was recorded for this clone. The rearrangement joins TRBV29-1 to TRBJ1-4, with D perhaps matching TRBD1 (5 bases). Trimming took 6 bases from V and 7 from J, leaving 18 bases between them. CDR3 length: 14 residues. The germline gives CDR1 SQVTM, CDR2 ANQGSEA. CDR3 loop: CSVQRGGGVEKLFF. The CDR3 DNA reads TGCAGCGTCCAACGTGGGGGAGGAGTTGAAAAACTGTTTTTT.

V gene TRBV18 combines with J gene TRBJ2-7; 11 bases are a match to TRBD1. The CDR3 loop spans 15 amino acids. From germline, CDR1 is KGHSH and CDR2 LQKENI. V was pared by 3 bases and J by 6 bases, with 7 bases of the junction left unmatched. As DNA, the CDR3 is TGTGCCAGCTCACCCCTAAGGACAGGGGGCGGCGAGCAGTACTTC. This sequence encodes CASSPLRTGGGEQYF.

The J gene is TRBJ2-5, the V gene TRBV5-8, with TRBD2 matching 13 bases. The V gene end was trimmed by 3 bases and the J gene end by 5 bases; junction bases not matched to a gene: 10. The CDR3 covers 17 residues. Germline V lookup: CDR1 SGHTS, CDR2 YDEGEE. This CDR3 is CASSWGRGLAGPETQYF. The CDR3 nucleotides are TGTGCCAGCAGCTGGGGCCGGGGACTAGCGGGACCGGAGACCCAGTACTTC.

The chain links TRBV4-1 to TRBJ2-1; TRBD2 matches at 8 bases. The V gene's germline CDR1 is MGHRA and CDR2 YSYEKL. V was pared by 5 bases and J by 7 bases, with 7 bases of the junction left unmatched. The CDR3 is 14 amino acids. The CDR3 DNA reads TGCGCCAGCAGCTGGGGACTAGGAGGGAATGAGCAGTTCTTC. It specifies CASSWGLGGNEQFF.

V gene TRBV27 combines with J gene TRBJ2-7; weak D call: TRBD2 (7 bases). Germline-derived CDR1 and CDR2 are MNHEY and SMNVEV (reference sequence). This CDR3 is 15 amino acids long. V was trimmed by 6 bases and J by 2 bases, leaving 17 bases between them. CDR3 DNA sequence: TGTGCCAGCAGACTTATGGCGGGGGCGACCTACGAGCAGTACTTC. This codes for CASRLMAGATYEQYF.

The gene calls are TRBV7-2 and TRBJ2-1; TRBD1 agrees at 8 bases. The germline CDR1 and CDR2 sequences are SGHTA and FQGNSA. This CDR3 region has 15 residues. V was clipped by 7 bases and J by 2 bases; unmatched bases: 7. The CDR3 is CASIPYRGTYNEQFF. As DNA, the CDR3 is TGTGCCAGCATACCTTACAGGGGGACCTACAATGAGCAGTTCTTC.

The V gene is TRBV6-1, the J gene TRBJ1-4; 8 bases agree with TRBD1. The junction had 6 bases not matched to a gene; V was cut back by 1 base and J by 5 bases. Germline V gene lookup returns CDR1 MNHNS and CDR2 SASEGT. CDR3 length equals 16 residues. The CDR3 DNA is TGTGCCAGCAGTGAAGGCAGGGGGCAGGTGAATGAAAAACTGTTTTTT. Translation gives CASSEGRGQVNEKLFF.

The V and J genes are TRBV7-2 and TRBJ2-3, with D unclear. Trimming took 3 bases from V and 2 from J, leaving 12 bases between them. The CDR3 spans 15 residues. Germline loops: CDR1 SGHTA, CDR2 FQGNSA. CDR3 sequence (DNA): TGTGCCAGCAGCTTCACTGTGCTTTACACAGATACGCAGTATTTT. It codes for CASSFTVLYTDTQYF.

V usage is TRBV5-8 and J usage is TRBJ2-4; 8 bases match TRBD1. The junction had 6 bases not matched to a gene; V was cut back by 7 bases and J by 6 bases. Per the germline V gene, CDR1 is SGHTS and CDR2 is YDEGEE. The CDR3 contains 13 residues. The CDR3 spells CASGQGSPNIQYF. The CDR3 DNA reads as TGTGCCAGCGGACAGGGATCCCCAAACATTCAGTACTTC.

The chain's CDR3 is CASSQAVGTGGNEQYF. In DNA form, the CDR3 reads TGCGCCAGCAGCCAGGCAGTCGGGACAGGGGGCAACGAGCAGTACTTC. The chain has TRBV4-1 and TRBJ2-7; 12 bases map to TRBD1. Trimming at V came to 3 bases and at J to 5 bases, leaving 8 bases not matched to a gene. The germline gives CDR1 MGHRA, CDR2 YSYEKL. The CDR3 consists of 16 residues.